This T cell receptor beta chain came from a study of regulatory T cells in long-lasting Graves disease. CDR3 regions were amplified by Arm-PCR using iRepertoire HTBI primers to build TCR beta libraries. One entry per CDR3 protein results from TCRdb running MiXCR on the multiplex PCR reads. The sample records hundreds of thousands of distinct CDR3 sequences, approximately 16% being singletons. Stated time point: newly diagnosed GD, antithyroid drugs for less than 3 months. Extracted PBMC RNA gave rise to the TCR library. V dropped 1 base and J dropped 0 bases, with 14 bases sitting between them. This CDR3 is built from 17 residues. CDR1 and CDR2 (germline): MNHEY, SVGAGI. These data were likewise used in another study, on T cells in Graves' hyperthyroidism and ophthalmopathy. From that study: Prediction of ophthalmopathy progression came a median approximately 7 months pre-onset.

The sequence was obtained from a woman aged 40 to 50 with Graves disease. The rearrangement joins TRBV6-5 to TRBJ2-3, with D uncertain. Sample: peripheral blood mononuclear cells (PBMCs), taken at new diagnosis, from a patient treated with antithyroid drugs. The CDR3 nucleotides are TGTGCCAGCAGTTACTATAGCTCCGGAGAGAGCACAGATACGCAGTATTTT. It yields the protein CASSYYSSGESTDTQYF.